This T cell receptor (beta chain) was documented in a study of spatial heterogeneity in lung cancer. Stated time point: blood at routine non-recurrence follow-up after resection. The authors sequenced whole RNA from tumor, nontumor lung or frozen PBMC without sorting. With 0 bases removed from V and 9 bases from J, the gap between germline ends came to 12 bases. The CDR3 is 12 amino acids. Germline assignment: CDR1 DFQATT and CDR2 SNEGSKA (reference sequence). TCRdb called the 5' RACE reads again in MiXCR, with one record for every CDR3 protein. The data show 15,000 to 20,000 distinct CDR3 sequences, with about 9% seen just once and less than 25% held by the top ten. This clonotype was seen repeatedly, ten times or more.

The J gene is TRBJ2-7, the V gene TRBV20-1; tentative D call: TRBD1 (6 bases). This receptor was obtained from a male donor with early-stage non-small cell lung cancer. The sample was PBMCs, taken at follow-up. The CDR3 is CSARDERQVQYF. In nucleotides, the CDR3 is TGCAGTGCTAGAGACGAAAGACAGGTGCAGTACTTC.